A single sample is the source of the 3 T cell receptor beta chains below, sequenced in a study of molecular identifiers for immune sequencing clone quantification. TCRdb recomputed calls from the PCR reads with MiXCR, one row per CDR3 protein. The sample carries over 600,000 distinct CDR3 sequences, 15% to 20% recorded once. The sequencing input was naive CD8+ T cells from blood, with Jurkat cell RNA spiked in. Subset reported: FACS-sorted CD8+CD4-CCR7+CD45RA+ naive T cells. These receptors were taken from a human donor in good health. Some libraries in this study had Jurkat cell RNA spiked in.

This clonotype has ten or more counts. V is TRBV29-1 and J is TRBJ2-1; TRBD2 aligns across 10 bases. The germline V gene encodes CDR1 SQVTM and CDR2 ANQGSEA. V shed 6 bases and J 7 bases; nucleotides not matched to a gene: 6. This CDR3 contains 13 residues. CDR3: CSVCLAGANEQFF. DNA for the CDR3: TGCAGCGTCTGTCTAGCGGGAGCTAATGAGCAGTTCTTC.

This chain joins TRBV12-3 or TRBV12-4 and TRBJ1-5; 8 positions match TRBD1. The junction had 2 bases not matched to a gene; V was cut back by 8 bases and J by 5 bases. The CDR3 is 12 amino acids. Written as DNA, the CDR3 is TGTGCCAGCTCGACAGGGGATCAGCCCCAGCATTTT. Its translation is CASSTGDQPQHF.

This clonotype came up many times. The genes are TRBV28 and TRBJ2-5; 7 bases fit TRBD2. V dropped 2 bases and J dropped 4; count of bases not matched to a gene: 13. This CDR3 contains 17 residues. CDR1 MDHEN and CDR2 SYDVKM come from the germline V gene. CDR3 in amino acids: CASSLASLVGGRETQYF. CDR3 nucleotide sequence: TGTGCCAGCAGTTTAGCATCGTTAGTGGGAGGGCGAGAGACCCAGTACTTC.